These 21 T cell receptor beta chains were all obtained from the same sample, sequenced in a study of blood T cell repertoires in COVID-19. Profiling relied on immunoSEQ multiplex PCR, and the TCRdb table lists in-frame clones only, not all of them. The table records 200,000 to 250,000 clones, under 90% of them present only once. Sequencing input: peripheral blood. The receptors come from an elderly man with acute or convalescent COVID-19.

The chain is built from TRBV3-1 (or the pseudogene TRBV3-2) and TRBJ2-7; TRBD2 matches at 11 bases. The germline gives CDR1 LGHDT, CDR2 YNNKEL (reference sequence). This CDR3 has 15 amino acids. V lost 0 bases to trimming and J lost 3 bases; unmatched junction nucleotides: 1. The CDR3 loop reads CASSQETSGSYEQYF. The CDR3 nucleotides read TGTGCCAGCAGCCAAGAAACTAGCGGGAGCTACGAGCAGTACTTC.

The CDR3 DNA is TGTGCCAGCAGACCGAGAATAGCGGGGGGCTCTGGGGCCAACGTCCTGACTTTC. The encoded protein is CASRPRIAGGSGANVLTF. V and J are TRBV27 and TRBJ2-6; 10 positions match TRBD2. The CDR3 runs to 18 residues. Germline-derived CDR1 and CDR2 are MNHEY and SMNVEV (reference sequence). J lost 0 bases, V lost 6 bases, and 8 bases had no gene match. Drawing the rest from reference TRBV27 and TRBJ2-6, the complete variable domain is EAQVTQNPRYLITVTGKKLTVTCSQNMNHEYMSWYRQDPGLGLRQIYYSMNVEVTDKGDVPEGYKVSRKEKRNFPLILESPSPNQTSLYFCASRPRIAGGSGANVLTFGAGSRLTVL.

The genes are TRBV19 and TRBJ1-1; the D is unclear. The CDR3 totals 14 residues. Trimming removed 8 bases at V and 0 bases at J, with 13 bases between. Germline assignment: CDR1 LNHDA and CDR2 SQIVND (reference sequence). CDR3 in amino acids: CASGQETLNTEAFF. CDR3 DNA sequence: TGTGCCAGTGGCCAGGAAACACTGAACACTGAAGCTTTCTTT.

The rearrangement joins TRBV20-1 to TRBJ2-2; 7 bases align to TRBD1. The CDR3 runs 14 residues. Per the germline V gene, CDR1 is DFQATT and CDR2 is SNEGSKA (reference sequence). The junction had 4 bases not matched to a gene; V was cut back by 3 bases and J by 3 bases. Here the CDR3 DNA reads TGCAGTGCTAGTCGACAGGGCTACACCGGGGAGCTGTTTTTT. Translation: CSASRQGYTGELFF.

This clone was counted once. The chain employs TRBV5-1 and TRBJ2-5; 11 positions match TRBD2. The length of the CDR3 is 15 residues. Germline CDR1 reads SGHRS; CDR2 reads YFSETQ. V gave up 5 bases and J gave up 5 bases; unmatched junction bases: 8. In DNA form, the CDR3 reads TGCGCCAGCAGATCCGGGACTAGCGGCATGGAGACCCAGTACTTC. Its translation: CASRSGTSGMETQYF.

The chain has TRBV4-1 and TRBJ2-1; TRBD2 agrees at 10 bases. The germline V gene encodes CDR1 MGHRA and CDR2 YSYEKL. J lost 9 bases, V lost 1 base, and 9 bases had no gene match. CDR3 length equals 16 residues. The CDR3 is CASSQVVLAGEGEQFF. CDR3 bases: TGCGCCAGCAGCCAAGTAGTCCTAGCGGGAGAGGGTGAGCAGTTCTTC.

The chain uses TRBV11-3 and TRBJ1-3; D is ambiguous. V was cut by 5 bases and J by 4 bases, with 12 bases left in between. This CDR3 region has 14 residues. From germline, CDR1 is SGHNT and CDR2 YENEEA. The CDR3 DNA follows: TGTGCCAGCAGCCGAAATCCTACGGGAAACACCATATATTTT. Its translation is CASSRNPTGNTIYF.

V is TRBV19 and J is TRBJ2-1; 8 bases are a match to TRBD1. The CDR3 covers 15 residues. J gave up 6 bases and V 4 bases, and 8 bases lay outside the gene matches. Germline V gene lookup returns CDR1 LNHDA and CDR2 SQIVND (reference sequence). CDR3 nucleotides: TGTGCCAGTAGTAGGACAGGGATGAAGGGCAATGAGCAGTTCTTC. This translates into CASSRTGMKGNEQFF. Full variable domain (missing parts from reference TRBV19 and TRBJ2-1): DGGITQSPKYLFRKEGQNVTLSCEQNLNHDAMYWYRQDPGQGLRLIYYSQIVNDFQKGDIAEGYSVSREKKESFPLTVTSAQKNPTAFYLCASSRTGMKGNEQFFGPGTRLTVL.

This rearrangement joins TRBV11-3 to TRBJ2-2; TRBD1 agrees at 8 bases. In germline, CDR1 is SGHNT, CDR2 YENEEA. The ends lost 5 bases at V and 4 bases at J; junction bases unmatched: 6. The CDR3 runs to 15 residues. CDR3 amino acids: CASSGGTGRTGELFF. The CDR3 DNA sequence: TGTGCCAGCAGCGGCGGGACAGGCCGCACCGGGGAGCTGTTTTTT.

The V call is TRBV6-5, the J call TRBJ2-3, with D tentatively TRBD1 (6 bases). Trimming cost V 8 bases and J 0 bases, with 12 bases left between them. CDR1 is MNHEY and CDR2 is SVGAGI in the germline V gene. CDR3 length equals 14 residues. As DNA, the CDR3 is TGTGCCAGCTGTAGGCAGGGGAGCACAGATACGCAGTATTTT. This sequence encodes CASCRQGSTDTQYF.

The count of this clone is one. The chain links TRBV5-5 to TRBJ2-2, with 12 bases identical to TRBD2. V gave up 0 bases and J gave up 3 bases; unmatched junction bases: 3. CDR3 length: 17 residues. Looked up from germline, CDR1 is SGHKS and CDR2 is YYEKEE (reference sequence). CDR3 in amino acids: CASSLVLAGGDTGELFF. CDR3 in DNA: TGTGCCAGCAGCTTGGTTCTAGCGGGAGGGGACACCGGGGAGCTGTTTTTT. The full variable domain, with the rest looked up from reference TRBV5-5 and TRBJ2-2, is DAGVTQSPTHLIKTRGQQVTLRCSPISGHKSVSWYQQVLGQGPQFIFQYYEKEERGRGNFPDRFSARQFPNYSSELNVNALLLGDSALYLCASSLVLAGGDTGELFFGEGSRLTVL.

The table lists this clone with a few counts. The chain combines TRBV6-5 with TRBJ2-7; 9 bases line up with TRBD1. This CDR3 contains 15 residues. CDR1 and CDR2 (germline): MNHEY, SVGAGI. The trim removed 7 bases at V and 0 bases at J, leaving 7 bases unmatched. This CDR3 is CASIPDRGSSYEQYF. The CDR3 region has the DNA TGTGCCAGCATCCCAGACAGGGGGAGCTCCTACGAGCAGTACTTC.

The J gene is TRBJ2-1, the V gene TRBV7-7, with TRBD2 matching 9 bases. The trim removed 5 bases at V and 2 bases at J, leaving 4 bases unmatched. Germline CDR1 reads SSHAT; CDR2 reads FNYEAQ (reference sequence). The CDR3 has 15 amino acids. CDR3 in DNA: TGTGCCAGCAGCCTCCTAGCGGGAACCTACAATGAGCAGTTCTTC. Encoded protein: CASSLLAGTYNEQFF.

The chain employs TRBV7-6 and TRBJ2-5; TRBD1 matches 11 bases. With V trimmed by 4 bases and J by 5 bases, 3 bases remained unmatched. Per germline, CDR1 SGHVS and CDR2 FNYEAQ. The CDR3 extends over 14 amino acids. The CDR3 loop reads CASSWGQGVETQYF. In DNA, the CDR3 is TGTGCCAGCAGCTGGGGACAGGGGGTTGAGACCCAGTACTTC.

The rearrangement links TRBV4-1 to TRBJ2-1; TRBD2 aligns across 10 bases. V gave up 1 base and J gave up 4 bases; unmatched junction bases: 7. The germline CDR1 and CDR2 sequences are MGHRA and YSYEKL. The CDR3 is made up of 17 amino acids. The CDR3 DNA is TGCGCCAGCAGCCAAGGGCCTAGCGGGAGCATTTACAATGAGCAGTTCTTC. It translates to CASSQGPSGSIYNEQFF.

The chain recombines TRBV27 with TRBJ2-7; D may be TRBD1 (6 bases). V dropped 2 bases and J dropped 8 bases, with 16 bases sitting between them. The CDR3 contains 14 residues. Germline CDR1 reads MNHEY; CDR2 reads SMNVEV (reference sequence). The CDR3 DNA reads TGTGCCAGCAGTTTAGGGACGTTGACAGGAAAGCAGTACTTC. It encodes CASSLGTLTGKQYF.

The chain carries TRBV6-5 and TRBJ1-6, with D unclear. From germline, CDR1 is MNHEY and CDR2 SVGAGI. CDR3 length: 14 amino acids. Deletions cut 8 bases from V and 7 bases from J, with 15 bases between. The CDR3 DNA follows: TGTGCCAGCGAATCTGGCGTCGGGAATTCACCCCTCCACTTT. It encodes CASESGVGNSPLHF.

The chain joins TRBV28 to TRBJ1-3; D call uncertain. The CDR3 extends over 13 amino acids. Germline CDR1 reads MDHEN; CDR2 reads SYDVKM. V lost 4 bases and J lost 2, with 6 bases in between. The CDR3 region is CASSSGAGNTIYF. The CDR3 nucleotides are TGTGCCAGCAGTTCAGGTGCTGGAAACACCATATATTTT.

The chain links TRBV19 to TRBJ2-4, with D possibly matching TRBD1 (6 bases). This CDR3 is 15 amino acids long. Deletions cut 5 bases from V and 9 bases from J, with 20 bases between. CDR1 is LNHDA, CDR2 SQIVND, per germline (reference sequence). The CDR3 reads CASSRAYRDSTIQYF. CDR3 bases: TGTGCCAGTAGTCGGGCCTACAGGGATAGTACCATTCAGTACTTC.

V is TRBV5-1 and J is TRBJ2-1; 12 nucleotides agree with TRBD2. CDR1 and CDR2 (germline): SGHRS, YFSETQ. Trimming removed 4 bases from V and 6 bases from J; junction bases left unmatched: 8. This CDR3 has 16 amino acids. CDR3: CASSPLPSGRANEQFF. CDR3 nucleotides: TGCGCCAGCAGCCCACTTCCTAGCGGGAGGGCCAATGAGCAGTTCTTC.

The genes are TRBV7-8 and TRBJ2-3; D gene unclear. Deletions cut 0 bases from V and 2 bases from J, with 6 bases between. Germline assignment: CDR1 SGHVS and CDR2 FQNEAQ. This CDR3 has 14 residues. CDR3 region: CASSLAGITDTQYF. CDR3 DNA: TGTGCCAGCAGCTTAGCGGGCATCACAGATACGCAGTATTTT.